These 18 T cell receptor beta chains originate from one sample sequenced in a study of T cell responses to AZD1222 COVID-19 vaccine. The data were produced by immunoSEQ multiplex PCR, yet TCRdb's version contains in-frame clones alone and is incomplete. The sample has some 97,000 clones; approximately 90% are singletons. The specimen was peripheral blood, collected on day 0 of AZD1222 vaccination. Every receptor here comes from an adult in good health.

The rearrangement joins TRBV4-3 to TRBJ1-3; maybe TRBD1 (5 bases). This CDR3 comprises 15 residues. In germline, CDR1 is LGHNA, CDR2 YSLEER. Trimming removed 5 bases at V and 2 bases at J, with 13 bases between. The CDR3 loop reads CASSSRAGAGNTIYF. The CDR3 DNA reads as TGCGCCAGCAGCTCCAGAGCGGGGGCTGGAAACACCATATATTTT.

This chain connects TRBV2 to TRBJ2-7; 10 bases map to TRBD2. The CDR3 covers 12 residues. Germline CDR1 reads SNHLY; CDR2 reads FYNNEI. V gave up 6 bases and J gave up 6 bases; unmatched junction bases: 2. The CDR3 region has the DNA TGTGCCAGCAGGGGACTAGCGCCCGAGCAGTACTTC. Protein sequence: CASRGLAPEQYF.

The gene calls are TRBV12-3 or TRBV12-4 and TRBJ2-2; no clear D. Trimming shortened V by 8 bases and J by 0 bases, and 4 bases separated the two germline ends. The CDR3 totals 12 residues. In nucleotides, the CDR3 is TGTGCCAGCTTAACGAACACCGGGGAGCTGTTTTTT. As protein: CASLTNTGELFF.

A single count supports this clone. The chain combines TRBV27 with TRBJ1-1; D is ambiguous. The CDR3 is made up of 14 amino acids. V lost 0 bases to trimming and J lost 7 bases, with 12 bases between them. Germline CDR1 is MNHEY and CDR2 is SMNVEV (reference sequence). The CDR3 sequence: CASSLSGRRNEAFF. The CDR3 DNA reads TGTGCCAGCAGTTTATCGGGCAGGAGAAATGAAGCTTTCTTT.

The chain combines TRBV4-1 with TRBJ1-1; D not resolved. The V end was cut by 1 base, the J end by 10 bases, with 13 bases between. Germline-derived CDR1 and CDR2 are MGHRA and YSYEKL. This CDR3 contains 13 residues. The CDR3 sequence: CASSQVLGPTAFF. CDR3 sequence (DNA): TGCGCCAGCAGCCAAGTGTTGGGTCCCACAGCTTTCTTT.

The CDR3 nucleotides read TGTGCCAGCAGTGAATATCAAGGACTAGCGGGAGTATGGGAGACCCAGTACTTC. Translating it yields CASSEYQGLAGVWETQYF. The chain is built from TRBV25-1 and TRBJ2-5, with 13 positions matching TRBD2. The V gene's germline CDR1 is MGHDK and CDR2 SYGVNS. The CDR3 spans 18 residues. V lost 0 bases, J lost 5 bases, and 9 bases stayed unmatched.

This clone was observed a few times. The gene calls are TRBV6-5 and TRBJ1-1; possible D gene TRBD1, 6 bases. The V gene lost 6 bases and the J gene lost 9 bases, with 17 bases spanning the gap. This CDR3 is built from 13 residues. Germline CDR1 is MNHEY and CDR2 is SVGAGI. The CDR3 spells CASRRDTPGQAFF. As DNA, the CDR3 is TGTGCCAGCAGACGGGACACGCCTGGTCAAGCTTTCTTT.

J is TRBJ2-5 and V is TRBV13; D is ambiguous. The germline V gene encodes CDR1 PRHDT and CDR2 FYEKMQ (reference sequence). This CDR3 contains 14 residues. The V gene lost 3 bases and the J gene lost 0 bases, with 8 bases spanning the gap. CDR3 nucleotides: TGTGCCAGCAGCTTTACACCGTACCAAGAGACCCAGTACTTC. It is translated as CASSFTPYQETQYF.

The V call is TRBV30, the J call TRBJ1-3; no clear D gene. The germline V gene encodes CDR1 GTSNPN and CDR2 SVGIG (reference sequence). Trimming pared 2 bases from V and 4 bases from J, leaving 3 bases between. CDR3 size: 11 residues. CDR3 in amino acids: CAWSQGNTIYF. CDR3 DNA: TGTGCCTGGAGTCAGGGAAACACCATATATTTT.

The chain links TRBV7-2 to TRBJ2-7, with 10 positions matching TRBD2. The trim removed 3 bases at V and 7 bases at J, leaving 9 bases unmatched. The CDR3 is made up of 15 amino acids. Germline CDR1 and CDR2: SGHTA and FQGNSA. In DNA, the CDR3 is TGTGCCAGCAGCTTTGGGGCAGCGGGAGGGCTTGAGCAGTACTTC. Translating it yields CASSFGAAGGLEQYF.

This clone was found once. CDR3 bases: TGTGCCAGCAGTCCCCCCGGATCGTGGGAGCAGTACTTC. Translating gives CASSPPGSWEQYF. The gene calls are TRBV28 and TRBJ2-7; no clear D. There are 13 residues in the CDR3. CDR1 MDHEN and CDR2 SYDVKM come from the germline V gene. Between the trimmed V and J ends, which lost 5 bases and 7 bases, there was a span of 15 bases.

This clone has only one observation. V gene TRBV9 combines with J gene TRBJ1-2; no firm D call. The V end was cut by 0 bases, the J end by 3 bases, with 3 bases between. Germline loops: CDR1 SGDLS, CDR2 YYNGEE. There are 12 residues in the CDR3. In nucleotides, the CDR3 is TGTGCCAGCAGCGTAGAAGACTATGGCTACACCTTC. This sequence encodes CASSVEDYGYTF.

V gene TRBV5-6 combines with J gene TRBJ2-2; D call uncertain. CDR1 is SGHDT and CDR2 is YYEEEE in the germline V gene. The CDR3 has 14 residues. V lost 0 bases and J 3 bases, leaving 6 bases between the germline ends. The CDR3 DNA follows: TGTGCCAGCAGCTTGGCGGCTTACACCGGGGAGCTGTTTTTT. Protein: CASSLAAYTGELFF.

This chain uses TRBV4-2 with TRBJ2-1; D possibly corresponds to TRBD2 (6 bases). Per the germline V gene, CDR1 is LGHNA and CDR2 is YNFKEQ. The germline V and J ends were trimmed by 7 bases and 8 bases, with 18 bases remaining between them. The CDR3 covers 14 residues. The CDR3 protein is CASTFGRVLDEQFF. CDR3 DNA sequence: TGTGCCAGCACCTTCGGGAGAGTCTTGGATGAGCAGTTCTTC.

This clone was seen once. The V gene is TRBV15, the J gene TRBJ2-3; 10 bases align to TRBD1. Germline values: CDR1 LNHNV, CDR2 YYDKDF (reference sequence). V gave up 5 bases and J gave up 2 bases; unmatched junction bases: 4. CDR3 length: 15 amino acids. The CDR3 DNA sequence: TGTGCCACCAGCCCGGGACAGGGGTCCACAGATACGCAGTATTTT. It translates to CATSPGQGSTDTQYF.

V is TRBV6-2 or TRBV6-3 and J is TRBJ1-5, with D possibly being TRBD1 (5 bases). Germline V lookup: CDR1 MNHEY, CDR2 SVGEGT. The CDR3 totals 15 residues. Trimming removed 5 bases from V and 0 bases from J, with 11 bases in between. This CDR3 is CASSPGTYSNQPQHF. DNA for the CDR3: TGTGCCAGCAGTCCCGGGACCTATAGCAATCAGCCCCAGCATTTT.

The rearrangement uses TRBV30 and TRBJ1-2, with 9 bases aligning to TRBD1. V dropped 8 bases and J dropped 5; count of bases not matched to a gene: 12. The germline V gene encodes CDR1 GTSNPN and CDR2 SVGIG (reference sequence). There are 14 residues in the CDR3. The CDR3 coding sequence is TGTGCCGAGGAGGCCCCGACAGGGGGATATGGCTACACCTTC. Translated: CAEEAPTGGYGYTF.

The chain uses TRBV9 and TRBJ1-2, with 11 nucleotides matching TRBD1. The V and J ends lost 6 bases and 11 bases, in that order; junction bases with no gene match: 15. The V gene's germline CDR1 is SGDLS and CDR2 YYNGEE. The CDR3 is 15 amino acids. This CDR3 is CASTNFIGQGASYTF. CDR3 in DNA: TGTGCCAGCACAAACTTTATAGGACAGGGGGCCTCATACACCTTC.